Described below is a single T cell receptor (beta chain) sequence and its context. Its target is not known. The V end was cut by 0 bases, the J end by 0 bases, with 15 bases between. The germline V gene has CDR1 MNHEY and CDR2 SMNVEV (reference sequence). The length of the CDR3 is 17 residues. This entry is derived from a study of post-analysis software for immune sequencing data. Prepared libraries of TCR beta cDNA carried unique molecular identifiers. From around 0.96 to 9.9 million T cells, about 500,000 cDNA molecules were obtained. TCRdb used MiXCR to reprocess the PCR reads, holding one entry per CDR3 protein. This table has 380,000 or so distinct CDR3 sequences, roughly 36% appearing once. Notes on the study in general: TRBV5-6, TRBV5-1 and TRBV20-1 belonged to a set of a handful of TRBV segments that were more frequent in patients than controls. Normalized Chao1 diversity was significantly lower in multiple sclerosis patients than in controls. Under F measure analysis, samples from one preparation batch co-clustered strongly.

The genes are TRBV27 and TRBJ2-7, with D possibly matching TRBD1 (6 bases). The receptor was isolated from a girl between 10 and 17 years old with multiple sclerosis. Sequencing used blood. The CDR3 sequence: CASSLSLNRGCSYEQYF. CDR3 DNA: TGTGCCAGCAGTTTATCATTGAATAGGGGGTGCTCCTACGAGCAGTACTTC.